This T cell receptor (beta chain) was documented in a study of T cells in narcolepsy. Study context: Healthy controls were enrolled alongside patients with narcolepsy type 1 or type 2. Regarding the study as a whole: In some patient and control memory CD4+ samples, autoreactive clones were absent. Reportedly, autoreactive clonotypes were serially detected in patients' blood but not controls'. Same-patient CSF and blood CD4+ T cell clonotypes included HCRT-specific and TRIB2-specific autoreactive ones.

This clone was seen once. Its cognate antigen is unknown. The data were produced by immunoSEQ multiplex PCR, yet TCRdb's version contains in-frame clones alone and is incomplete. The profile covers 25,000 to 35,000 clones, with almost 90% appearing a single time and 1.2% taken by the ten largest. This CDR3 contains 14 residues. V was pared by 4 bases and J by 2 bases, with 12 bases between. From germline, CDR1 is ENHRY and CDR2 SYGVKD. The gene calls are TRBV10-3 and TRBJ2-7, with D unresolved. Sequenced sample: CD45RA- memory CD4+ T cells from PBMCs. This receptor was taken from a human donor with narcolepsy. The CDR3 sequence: CAISGHDGTYEQYF. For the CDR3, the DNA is TGTGCCATCAGTGGCCACGATGGGACCTACGAGCAGTACTTC.